The clone carrying this TCR beta chain was seen a handful of times. Its antigen is undetermined. Four subsets defined by CD45RA and CD27 were sorted after CD3, CD4, CD8 and live/dead staining. Two oligonucleotides, mixed equimolar, formed the beta constant-region primer covering TRBC1 and TRBC2. The ligated cDNA underwent four PCR rounds using SP2 and nested alpha and beta constant-region primers. TCRdb fed the UMI-ligation and nested PCR reads into MiXCR, producing one record per CDR3 protein. There are 120,000 to 150,000 distinct CDR3 sequences in the sample; over 20% occur only once, and 0.1% to 0.11% lies in the top ten. This specimen belongs to a study of naive and memory T cell subsets. Study conclusions and caveats: Possibly reflecting memory cells re-expressing CD45RA, a few larger clonotypes occurred in naive repertoires, especially CD8.

Germline V gene data show CDR1 as MDHEN and CDR2 as SYDVKM. The CDR3 length is 16 residues. J gave up 3 bases and V 5 bases, and 10 bases lay outside the gene matches. This clonotype originated in a human donor in good health. The rearrangement joins TRBV28 to TRBJ1-5; TRBD1 aligns across 7 bases. The sample was naive CD4+ T cells from blood. CDR3 region: CASSEGRQGTNQPQHF. CDR3 nucleotides: TGTGCCAGCAGTGAAGGGAGACAGGGTACCAATCAGCCCCAGCATTTT.